The next 11 T cell receptor beta chains were all read from a single sample in a study of shared clonotypes between healthy human individuals. Generated by immunoSEQ multiplex PCR, the TCRdb table keeps only in-frame clones and is missing some. The repertoire holds approximately 2.5 million clones, with around nine tenths as singletons. The sequencing input was naive CD4+ T cells sorted from blood. Subset defined: CD45RA+ positively selected. Receptor source: a man younger than 35 in good health.

This clone appeared a single time. Other DNA sequences in the sample encode the same CDR3. The chain combines TRBV18 with TRBJ2-3, with unresolved D. V was trimmed by 0 bases and J by 6 bases, leaving 4 bases between them. The CDR3 has 12 residues. Germline CDR1 reads KGHSH; CDR2 reads LQKENI. The CDR3 is CASSPPVDTQYF. The CDR3 DNA is TGTGCCAGCTCACCACCCGTGGATACGCAGTATTTT.

The CDR3 nucleotides read TGTGCCAGCACAGATGGGGGGGCTGGGGCCAACGTCCTGACTTTC. Translating it yields CASTDGGAGANVLTF. The chain combines TRBV28 with TRBJ2-6; 7 bases map to TRBD2. The CDR3 runs 15 residues. V shed 7 bases, J shed 2 bases, and the junction held 5 bases outside the gene matches. Germline V gene data show CDR1 as MDHEN and CDR2 as SYDVKM.

The CDR3 spells CASSLLDRGYEQYF. CDR3 nucleotide sequence: TGTGCCAGCAGCCTCCTGGACAGGGGGTACGAGCAGTACTTC. This sequence joins TRBV6-1 and TRBJ2-7, with 10 bases aligning to TRBD1. Germline loops: CDR1 MNHNS, CDR2 SASEGT. This CDR3 has 14 amino acids. Losses at the gene ends were 6 bases for V and 4 bases for J; bases not matched to a gene: 6.

The chain recombines TRBV6-1 with TRBJ2-1, with TRBD1 matching over 10 bases. This CDR3 is built from 16 residues. The germline CDR1 and CDR2 sequences are MNHNS and SASEGT. The ends lost 4 bases at V and 8 bases at J; junction bases unmatched: 11. The CDR3 coding sequence is TGTGCCAGCAGTGGGCCCGAGGGGACAGGGGCTTATGAGCAGTTCTTC. Translating gives CASSGPEGTGAYEQFF.

The V call is TRBV9, the J call TRBJ2-7, with 7 bases aligning to TRBD2. The CDR3 sequence is 15 residues long. Germline V gene sequence: CDR1 SGDLS, CDR2 YYNGEE. J gave up 5 bases and V 2 bases, and 10 bases lay outside the gene matches. CDR3 amino acids: CASSVLGLPVDEQYF. In DNA form, the CDR3 reads TGTGCCAGCAGCGTCCTGGGACTACCCGTCGACGAGCAGTACTTC.

V gene TRBV21-1 combines with J gene TRBJ1-3. TRBV21-1 constitutes a pseudogene. There are 14 residues in the CDR3. Here the CDR3 reads CASSPYGGGWTIYF. The CDR3 DNA reads TGTGCCAGCAGCCCATACGGTGGAGGGTGGACCATATATTTT.

V is TRBV19 and J is TRBJ1-2; D remains ambiguous. V lost 0 bases and J 2 bases, leaving 7 bases between the germline ends. Germline assignment: CDR1 LNHDA and CDR2 SQIVND (reference sequence). The CDR3 extends over 14 amino acids. The CDR3 here is CASSIEGGNYGYTF. The CDR3 DNA is TGTGCCAGTAGTATAGAAGGAGGGAACTATGGCTACACCTTC.

The chain couples TRBV6-6 to TRBJ1-6, with TRBD1 matching over 8 bases. The trim removed 7 bases at V and 4 bases at J, leaving 6 bases unmatched. CDR3 length: 15 residues. Germline V gene data show CDR1 as MNHNY and CDR2 as SVGAGI (reference sequence). CDR3 sequence (DNA): TGTGCCAGCACCCGGACAGGGAAGTATAATTCACCCCTCCACTTT. It encodes CASTRTGKYNSPLHF.

This chain links TRBV6-1 with TRBJ2-5; 7 positions agree with TRBD2. CDR3 length equals 15 residues. V was clipped by 5 bases and J by 7 bases; unmatched bases: 13. Per the germline V gene, CDR1 is MNHNS and CDR2 is SASEGT. The CDR3 region has the DNA TGTGCCAGCAGTCAAAGGACTAGGGGTGAAGGGACCCAGTACTTC. The encoded protein is CASSQRTRGEGTQYF.

This clone was detected only a few times. The gene calls are TRBV14 and TRBJ1-1, with 7 positions matching TRBD1. V lost 4 bases and J lost 1; bases outside the gene matches: 3. Germline assignment: CDR1 SGHDN and CDR2 FVKESK. This CDR3 has 14 amino acids. CDR3 residues: CASSPGQKNTEAFF. CDR3 nucleotides: TGTGCCAGCAGCCCGGGACAGAAGAACACTGAAGCTTTCTTT.

The table lists this clone with a few counts. CDR3 DNA sequence: TGTGCCAGCTCAGGGGACGGAGTAACAGGGCAGTACTTC. This translates into CASSGDGVTGQYF. This chain links TRBV18 with TRBJ2-7; D possibly uses TRBD1 or TRBD2 (5 bases each). The CDR3 consists of 13 residues. The germline CDR1 and CDR2 sequences are KGHSH and LQKENI. V was trimmed by 5 bases and J by 9 bases, leaving 17 bases between them.